The 16 T cell receptor beta chains given below trace back to one sample, sequenced in a study of blood T cell repertoires in COVID-19. Produced via immunoSEQ multiplex PCR; TCRdb's table is partial and in-frame only. The sample lists fewer than 250,000 clones, roughly 91% occurring once. Source material: peripheral blood. These receptors were collected from a human donor in a cohort sampled during active COVID-19.

The chain is built from TRBV7-2 and TRBJ1-2; 11 bases are shared with TRBD1. V dropped 2 bases and J dropped 1; count of bases not matched to a gene: 9. CDR3 length: 18 residues. Germline CDR1 is SGHTA and CDR2 is FQGNSA. DNA for the CDR3: TGTGCCAGCAGCTTAAAGGGACAGGGGGTCGGATTTAACTATGGCTACACCTTC. Translating it yields CASSLKGQGVGFNYGYTF.

CDR3 residues: CASSLDMNTEAFF. In DNA form, the CDR3 reads TGTGCCAGCAGTTTAGATATGAACACTGAAGCTTTCTTT. The V gene is TRBV12-3 or TRBV12-4, the J gene TRBJ1-1; D uncertain. This CDR3 region has 13 residues. V lost 1 base and J lost 0, with 3 bases in between.

The V and J genes are TRBV6-2 or TRBV6-3 and TRBJ1-4, with D possibly being TRBD1 (6 bases). Trimming took off 4 bases at V and 1 base at J, with 19 bases between the two ends. Germline-derived CDR1 and CDR2 are MNHEY and SVGEGT. CDR3 size: 18 residues. CDR3 loop: CASSSSGGAGVTNEKLFF. In DNA, the CDR3 is TGTGCCAGCAGTTCCAGCGGGGGCGCAGGTGTAACTAATGAAAAACTGTTTTTT.

The CDR3 here is CASSVQGGTEAFF. The CDR3 nucleotides read TGCGCCAGCAGCGTACAGGGGGGCACTGAAGCTTTCTTT. The rearrangement links TRBV10-1 to TRBJ1-1, with 8 bases fitting TRBD1. Trimming took 6 bases from V and 4 from J; bases not matched to a gene: 4. Germline V gene data show CDR1 as WNHNN and CDR2 as SYGVQD (reference sequence). There are 13 residues in the CDR3.

This clone appeared once. V usage is TRBV7-9 and J usage is TRBJ2-1; perhaps TRBD2 as D (6 bases). Trimming removed 3 bases at V and 4 bases at J, with 13 bases between. The CDR3 contains 15 residues. In germline, CDR1 is SEHNR, CDR2 FQNEAQ (reference sequence). Here the CDR3 DNA reads TGTGCCAGCAGCTTTGGCGGAGGGTCTTACAATGAGCAGTTCTTC. It specifies CASSFGGGSYNEQFF.

The chain recombines TRBV7-2 with TRBJ1-4; TRBD1 matches 7 bases. CDR3 size: 16 residues. Germline loops: CDR1 SGHTA, CDR2 FQGNSA. V lost 4 bases to trimming and J lost 4 bases; unmatched junction nucleotides: 9. The DNA for the CDR3 is TGTGCCAGCAGCTCTGCCTTGGGACAGAGTAATGAAAAACTGTTTTTT. This encodes CASSSALGQSNEKLFF.

V gene TRBV9 combines with J gene TRBJ2-6; TRBD2 might be the D (5 bases). The CDR3 runs 15 residues. The V and J ends lost 6 bases and 2 bases respectively, with 12 bases between them. Germline CDR1 SGDLS, CDR2 YYNGEE. The chain's CDR3 is CASTGVGAGANVLTF. In DNA form, the CDR3 reads TGTGCCAGCACCGGGGTCGGGGCTGGGGCCAACGTCCTGACTTTC.

V gene TRBV28 combines with J gene TRBJ2-7; no clear D. Germline CDR1 MDHEN, CDR2 SYDVKM. CDR3 length: 11 residues. Trimming stripped 3 bases from V and 6 bases from J, with 6 bases between. The CDR3 nucleotides are TGTGCCAGCAGTTTTTCGTCCGAGCAGTACTTC. It specifies CASSFSSEQYF.

This chain uses TRBV3-1 (or the pseudogene TRBV3-2) with TRBJ2-7; 7 positions agree with TRBD2. Germline CDR1 LGHDT, CDR2 YNNKEL (reference sequence). This CDR3 is built from 13 residues. V was clipped by 4 bases and J by 5 bases; unmatched bases: 5. CDR3: CASSPRGDDEQYF. The CDR3 coding sequence is TGTGCCAGCAGCCCCCGGGGGGACGACGAGCAGTACTTC.

The chain links TRBV6-1 to TRBJ2-2, with 7 bases identical to TRBD2. The CDR3 consists of 15 residues. Germline CDR1 and CDR2: MNHNS and SASEGT. Trimming took 3 bases from V and 0 from J; bases not matched to a gene: 1. CDR3 in DNA: TGTGCCAGCAGTGAGCTAGCGGCGAACACCGGGGAGCTGTTTTTT. This codes for CASSELAANTGELFF.

This clone was counted once. The CDR3 loop reads CASSKGGAGQETQYF. The CDR3 nucleotides are TGTGCCAGCAGTAAGGGCGGAGCGGGGCAAGAGACCCAGTACTTC. This chain uses TRBV6-5 with TRBJ2-5, with 7 bases that match TRBD2. The germline V gene encodes CDR1 MNHEY and CDR2 SVGAGI. V was pared by 5 bases and J by 2 bases, with 8 bases of the junction left unmatched. The CDR3 totals 15 residues.

The rearrangement joins TRBV9 to TRBJ1-1; D unclear. The germline V and J ends were trimmed by 2 bases and 6 bases, with 17 bases remaining between them. CDR3 size: 15 residues. Per the germline V gene, CDR1 is SGDLS and CDR2 is YYNGEE. CDR3 protein: CASSVKAGMVAEAFF. The CDR3 DNA reads TGTGCCAGCAGCGTCAAAGCGGGGATGGTCGCTGAAGCTTTCTTT.

The rearrangement joins TRBV5-6 to TRBJ2-5; a weak D match, TRBD2 (6 bases). With 5 bases removed from V and 5 bases from J, the gap between germline ends came to 10 bases. This CDR3 comprises 12 residues. Germline V gene data show CDR1 as SGHDT and CDR2 as YYEEEE. DNA for the CDR3: TGTGCCAGCAGTCGCGGGGTGGAGACCCAGTACTTC. This gives the protein CASSRGVETQYF.

V usage is TRBV19 and J usage is TRBJ1-4; a weak D match, TRBD1 (5 bases). The V gene lost 3 bases and the J gene lost 3 bases, with 11 bases spanning the gap. Germline CDR1 is LNHDA and CDR2 is SQIVND (reference sequence). This CDR3 has 15 residues. CDR3 loop: CASSISFRANEKLFF. The CDR3 bases are TGTGCCAGTAGTATTTCTTTCAGGGCTAATGAAAAACTGTTTTTT.

The rearrangement uses TRBV10-1 and TRBJ2-2; D might be TRBD1 (5 bases). Per germline, CDR1 WNHNN and CDR2 SYGVQD (reference sequence). V lost 8 bases and J 6 bases, leaving 19 bases between the germline ends. The CDR3 is 15 amino acids. The CDR3 is CASGPELGESGELFF. In nucleotides, the CDR3 is TGCGCCAGCGGGCCAGAGCTAGGGGAATCCGGGGAGCTGTTTTTT.

V is TRBV30 and J is TRBJ2-7; D possibly corresponds to TRBD1 (6 bases). CDR1 GTSNPN and CDR2 SVGIG come from the germline V gene (reference sequence). V dropped 5 bases and J dropped 2 bases, with 16 bases sitting between them. The CDR3 loop spans 14 amino acids. As DNA, the CDR3 is TGTGCCTGGGGTAGGGGGACGTTTCCCTACGAGCAGTACTTC. This gives the protein CAWGRGTFPYEQYF. The full variable domain, with the rest looked up from reference TRBV30 and TRBJ2-7, is SQTIHQWPATLVQPVGSPLSLECTVEGTSNPNLYWYRQAAGRGLQLLFYSVGIGQISSEVPQNLSASRPQDRQFILSSKKLLLSDSGFYLCAWGRGTFPYEQYFGPGTRLTVT.